The entry below describes one T cell receptor beta chain. Sequencing used immunoSEQ multiplex PCR; TCRdb keeps in-frame clones, though not all of them. This table holds approximately 87,000 clones, roughly 89% found once. These data originate in a study of blood T cell repertoires in COVID-19. The wider study: Sources were T cells, B-cell-depleted T cells, or PBMCs; the material itself was cDNA or gDNA.

The CDR3 loop spans 12 amino acids. The germline V and J ends were trimmed by 5 bases and 4 bases, with 8 bases remaining between them. Germline V gives CDR1 LNHDA, CDR2 SQIVND (reference sequence). Material: peripheral blood. The V call is TRBV19, the J call TRBJ1-2; D ambiguous. The receptor's source is a man aged 65 to 85 with active or convalescent COVID-19. The CDR3 loop reads CASSYSLYGYTF. The CDR3 bases are TGTGCCAGTAGTTATAGCCTCTATGGCTACACCTTC. The whole variable domain, remainder taken from reference TRBV19 and TRBJ1-2, is DGGITQSPKYLFRKEGQNVTLSCEQNLNHDAMYWYRQDPGQGLRLIYYSQIVNDFQKGDIAEGYSVSREKKESFPLTVTSAQKNPTAFYLCASSYSLYGYTFGSGTRLTVV.